Following are 28 T cell receptor beta chains from one sample sequenced in a study of T-cell reconstitution after alpha-beta-depleted transplantation in children. This sample's TCRbeta library carried unique molecular identifier barcodes. TCRdb passed the PCR reads through MiXCR, listing each CDR3 protein once. The table records tens of thousands of distinct CDR3 sequences, roughly 6.6% of them present only once. Sample: PBMCs from the stem cell graft donor, taken from the stem cell graft. The receptors come from a human donor who donated a stem cell graft to a child with acute lymphoblastic leukemia.

At least ten counts were recorded for this clonotype. The chain links TRBV12-3 or TRBV12-4 to TRBJ2-3; possible D gene TRBD1, 5 bases. Trimming shortened V by 5 bases and J by 1 base, and 10 bases separated the two germline ends. The CDR3 extends over 14 amino acids. CDR3 nucleotide sequence: TGTGCCAGCAGTCCAGGGATCCGCACAGATACGCAGTATTTT. Protein sequence: CASSPGIRTDTQYF.

There are a few counts of this clonotype. V and J are TRBV9 and TRBJ2-7; D is unclear. Deletions cut 0 bases from V and 0 bases from J, with 10 bases between. Germline V gene sequence: CDR1 SGDLS, CDR2 YYNGEE. This CDR3 comprises 15 residues. CDR3 DNA: TGTGCCAGCAGCGTAGCTAACGGGCCCTCCTACGAGCAGTACTTC. Translating gives CASSVANGPSYEQYF. Supplemented by reference TRBV9 and TRBJ2-7, the full variable domain reads DSGVTQTPKHLITATGQRVTLRCSPRSGDLSVYWYQQSLDQGLQFLIQYYNGEERAKGNILERFSAQQFPDLHSELNLSSLELGDSALYFCASSVANGPSYEQYFGPGTRLTVT.

The gene calls are TRBV5-1 and TRBJ2-1, with D possibly matching TRBD2 (5 bases). Germline values: CDR1 SGHRS, CDR2 YFSETQ. V dropped 4 bases and J dropped 7 bases, with 21 bases sitting between them. CDR3 length equals 16 residues. The CDR3 bases are TGCGCCAGCAGCCCCGGGGTGGGGAGCCAAAAGAATGAGCAGTTCTTC. This sequence encodes CASSPGVGSQKNEQFF.

This clonotype was seen a handful of times. The rearrangement uses TRBV7-9 and TRBJ2-7; D is possibly TRBD1 (5 bases). The CDR3 consists of 16 residues. Germline CDR1 SEHNR, CDR2 FQNEAQ (reference sequence). V lost 1 base and J 2 bases, leaving 15 bases between the germline ends. The CDR3 loop is CASSLVPEGVAYEQYF. The CDR3 nucleotides read TGTGCCAGCAGCTTAGTCCCGGAAGGGGTAGCCTACGAGCAGTACTTC.

This clonotype was seen ten or more times. CDR3 sequence reads: CASTGGTGLNSPLHF. The CDR3 region has the DNA TGTGCCAGCACCGGCGGGACAGGGCTGAATTCACCCCTCCACTTT. This chain connects TRBV7-9 to TRBJ1-6; 9 bases are shared with TRBD1. The germline CDR1 and CDR2 sequences are SEHNR and FQNEAQ (reference sequence). The CDR3 extends over 15 amino acids. Trimming took 7 bases from V and 7 from J; bases not matched to a gene: 8.

In this sample, this clonotype turned up many times. The V call is TRBV5-6, the J call TRBJ2-3; TRBD2 is a possible D gene (5 bases). This CDR3 has 16 amino acids. V was shortened by 4 bases and J by 3 bases, with 18 bases between the two germline ends. Per the germline V gene, CDR1 is SGHDT and CDR2 is YYEEEE. The CDR3 sequence: CASSPPFGELTDTQYF. The CDR3 region has the DNA TGTGCCAGCAGCCCCCCGTTCGGGGAATTGACAGATACGCAGTATTTT.

This clonotype was seen many times. J is TRBJ1-2 and V is TRBV5-1; the match to TRBD1 covers 8 bases. Germline V CDR1 and CDR2: SGHRS, YFSETQ. V lost 2 bases and J lost 3; bases outside the gene matches: 6. The CDR3 loop spans 15 amino acids. The CDR3 DNA is TGCGCCAGCAGCTTCGGACAGGGACGGGACTATGGCTACACCTTC. Its protein is CASSFGQGRDYGYTF.

This clonotype was seen repeatedly, ten times or more. The rearrangement links TRBV3-1 to TRBJ2-1, with TRBD2 matching 9 bases. In germline, CDR1 is LGHDT, CDR2 YNNKEL (reference sequence). CDR3 size: 15 residues. With 0 bases clipped from V and 12 bases from J, the junction kept 9 bases outside the gene matches. CDR3 nucleotide sequence: TGTGCCAGCAGCCAAGATCGAGCGGGAGGTCCCCGGCAGTTCTTC. Its protein is CASSQDRAGGPRQFF.

This clonotype was observed at least ten times. This sequence joins TRBV20-1 and TRBJ2-1; the D gene could be TRBD1 or TRBD2 (7 bases each). V was shortened by 2 bases and J by 6 bases, with 11 bases between the two germline ends. The germline V gene has CDR1 DFQATT and CDR2 SNEGSKA (reference sequence). This CDR3 has 13 residues. The CDR3 region has the DNA TGCAGTGCTAGACAGGGGGGGATCAATGAGCAGTTCTTC. Amino acid sequence: CSARQGGINEQFF.

This clonotype was detected a few times. This chain connects TRBV10-3 to TRBJ1-6; tentative D call: TRBD1 (6 bases). The ends were cut back, 7 bases at V and 8 bases at J, with 12 bases in the middle. The CDR3 length is 13 residues. Germline V CDR1 and CDR2: ENHRY, SYGVKD. The CDR3 DNA is TGTGCCATCACCGGGGGGCGAGATTCACCCCTCCACTTT. It specifies CAITGGRDSPLHF.

Many counts were recorded for this clonotype. The genes are TRBV12-3 or TRBV12-4 and TRBJ2-4, with unresolved D. Trimming took off 5 bases at V and 8 bases at J, with 16 bases between the two ends. The CDR3 is 14 residues long. The chain's CDR3 is CASSAGRQSDIQYF. CDR3 coding DNA: TGTGCCAGCAGTGCTGGCCGCCAATCGGACATTCAGTACTTC.

V usage is TRBV29-1 and J usage is TRBJ1-1; TRBD1 matches 12 bases. The germline V gene has CDR1 SQVTM and CDR2 ANQGSEA. Unmatched junction bases numbered 9, after V lost 7 bases and J lost 6 bases. The CDR3 extends over 14 amino acids. CDR3 nucleotide sequence: TGCAGCGCTGGGACAGGGGGCGGTTACGCTGAAGCTTTCTTT. Translated, it gives CSAGTGGGYAEAFF.

This clonotype appeared many times. The chain joins TRBV9 to TRBJ2-7, with D possibly matching TRBD1 (6 bases). Looked up from germline, CDR1 is SGDLS and CDR2 is YYNGEE. The germline V and J ends were trimmed by 0 bases and 2 bases, with 12 bases remaining between them. The CDR3 covers 15 residues. The CDR3 sequence is CASSVAQGSTYEQYF. The CDR3 coding sequence is TGTGCCAGCAGCGTAGCGCAGGGGTCTACCTACGAGCAGTACTTC.

This clonotype was detected ten times or more. The chain combines TRBV20-1 with TRBJ2-1, with D possibly matching TRBD2 (5 bases). This CDR3 spans 12 amino acids. The V end was cut by 6 bases, the J end by 7 bases, with 13 bases between. Germline V CDR1 and CDR2: DFQATT, SNEGSKA (reference sequence). The CDR3 sequence: CSARAGENEQFF. The CDR3 DNA is TGCAGTGCCCGAGCCGGGGAAAATGAGCAGTTCTTC.

The table lists this clonotype with many counts. The chain uses TRBV12-3 or TRBV12-4 and TRBJ1-4; D call uncertain. The CDR3 runs to 12 residues. V lost 6 bases and J 11 bases, leaving 13 bases between the germline ends. The CDR3 loop is CASSPMGGKLFF. DNA of the CDR3: TGTGCCAGCAGCCCCATGGGAGGGAAACTGTTTTTT.

This clonotype was counted a few times. The rearrangement joins TRBV3-1 to TRBJ1-3; D is perhaps TRBD1 (5 bases). Germline V gives CDR1 LGHDT, CDR2 YNNKEL (reference sequence). V lost 1 base, J lost 1 base, and 14 bases lay in between. The CDR3 is made up of 17 amino acids. CDR3 protein: CASSQVMGTASGNTIYF. DNA of the CDR3: TGTGCCAGCAGCCAAGTGATGGGGACGGCTTCTGGAAACACCATATATTTT.

This clonotype was seen ten or more times. V usage is TRBV29-1 and J usage is TRBJ2-7; perhaps TRBD2 as D (6 bases). The CDR3 has 13 residues. V was pared by 7 bases and J by 7 bases, with 20 bases between. Germline lookup yields CDR1 SQVTM and CDR2 ANQGSEA. The CDR3 sequence: CSAGGSFGGEQYF. In DNA, the CDR3 is TGCAGCGCCGGAGGTTCCTTTGGGGGGGAGCAGTACTTC.

The V gene is TRBV27, the J gene TRBJ2-7, with D unclear. From germline, CDR1 is MNHEY and CDR2 SMNVEV (reference sequence). The CDR3 has 16 residues. Trimming shortened V by 5 bases and J by 1 base, and 18 bases separated the two germline ends. CDR3 in amino acids: CASSDLGRTSSYEQYF. The CDR3 bases are TGTGCCAGCAGTGACCTCGGGCGGACCTCTTCCTACGAGCAGTACTTC.

The table lists this clonotype with many counts. The genes are TRBV20-1 and TRBJ1-1; no reliable D call. This CDR3 contains 10 residues. Trimming left V 0 bases short and J 8 bases short, with 4 bases between. Germline V CDR1 and CDR2: DFQATT, SNEGSKA (reference sequence). CDR3 DNA: TGCAGTGCTAGAGAGGTGGAAGCTTTCTTT. Protein sequence: CSAREVEAFF.

This clonotype was seen many times. The chain uses TRBV27 and TRBJ2-7; D assignment may be TRBD1 or TRBD2 (5 bases each). The CDR3 contains 11 residues. Germline V gene lookup returns CDR1 MNHEY and CDR2 SMNVEV (reference sequence). V was shortened by 6 bases and J by 3 bases, with 6 bases between the two germline ends. The CDR3 spells CASRRGYEQYF. The CDR3 DNA sequence: TGTGCCAGCAGGAGGGGCTACGAGCAGTACTTC.

CDR3 loop: CSVVSTSTDTQYF. The CDR3 DNA reads as TGCAGTGTCGTATCCACTAGCACAGATACGCAGTATTTT. The chain carries TRBV20-1 and TRBJ2-3, with D unclear. The CDR3 covers 13 residues. CDR1 and CDR2 from the germline V gene are DFQATT and SNEGSKA (reference sequence). Trimming stripped 7 bases from V and 0 bases from J, with 11 bases between.

This clonotype was seen ten or more times. This sequence joins TRBV20-1 and TRBJ2-3; no clear D. V was trimmed by 0 bases and J by 6 bases, leaving 16 bases between them. This CDR3 spans 15 amino acids. Germline-derived CDR1 and CDR2 are DFQATT and SNEGSKA (reference sequence). The CDR3 DNA follows: TGCAGTGCTAGAGATTCCCTCTGGGCGTGGGATACGCAGTATTTT. Protein product: CSARDSLWAWDTQYF.

This clonotype appeared many times. The chain is built from TRBV20-1 and TRBJ2-7; either TRBD1 or TRBD2 may fit D (5 bases each). The germline V and J ends were trimmed by 2 bases and 7 bases, with 24 bases remaining between them. Germline V CDR1 and CDR2: DFQATT, SNEGSKA (reference sequence). This CDR3 is built from 16 residues. This CDR3 is CSARFPSQGTRWEQYF. CDR3 coding DNA: TGCAGTGCTAGATTCCCCTCTCAGGGTACTAGATGGGAGCAGTACTTC.

This clonotype was seen at least ten times. The chain recombines TRBV20-1 with TRBJ1-1; TRBD1 is a possible D gene (6 bases). Germline CDR1 is DFQATT and CDR2 is SNEGSKA (reference sequence). The V gene lost 5 bases and the J gene lost 5 bases, with 18 bases spanning the gap. CDR3 length: 14 residues. The CDR3 DNA is TGCAGTGCTGAAATACAGGGCGGTCGGACTGAAGCTTTCTTT. This encodes CSAEIQGGRTEAFF.

This clonotype was seen a handful of times. The chain uses TRBV3-1 and TRBJ2-7, with 7 bases that match TRBD2. Germline assignment: CDR1 LGHDT and CDR2 YNNKEL (reference sequence). There are 16 residues in the CDR3. The V segment lost 4 bases and the J segment 5 bases; nucleotides outside the gene matches: 14. The CDR3 DNA is TGTGCCAGCAGCCCGACGGCGGGGGTGGGTCGGAACGAGCAGTACTTC. It translates to CASSPTAGVGRNEQYF.

This clonotype appeared a few times. The V gene is TRBV6-1, the J gene TRBJ1-1, with a possible D match to TRBD1 (5 bases). V dropped 5 bases and J dropped 1 base, with 17 bases sitting between them. Looked up from germline, CDR1 is MNHNS and CDR2 is SASEGT. The CDR3 is 16 residues long. CDR3 DNA sequence: TGTGCCAGCAGTCCCCTGGCGGGGGTCGGGAACACTGAAGCTTTCTTT. As protein: CASSPLAGVGNTEAFF.

This clonotype was seen at least ten times. The genes are TRBV27 and TRBJ2-7, with D perhaps matching TRBD1 (5 bases). The CDR3 has 13 residues. Germline V gene sequence: CDR1 MNHEY, CDR2 SMNVEV (reference sequence). V was shortened by 2 bases and J by 5 bases, with 10 bases between the two germline ends. The CDR3 reads CASSLSRVDEQYF. In DNA, the CDR3 is TGTGCCAGCAGTTTAAGCAGGGTTGACGAGCAGTACTTC.

This clonotype has ten or more counts. This sequence joins TRBV25-1 and TRBJ2-1; maybe TRBD1 (5 bases). Germline assignment: CDR1 MGHDK and CDR2 SYGVNS. V dropped 3 bases and J dropped 14 bases, with 8 bases sitting between them. This CDR3 contains 10 residues. For the CDR3, the DNA is TGTGCCAGCAGTGACGGCAGGGAGTTCTTC. This sequence encodes CASSDGREFF.